This is a list of T cell receptor beta chains from one sample in a study of CD8 T cells in Susac syndrome. TCRdb re-derived calls from the immunoSEQ multiplex PCR reads in MiXCR, one entry per CDR3 protein. This sample has about 200,000 distinct CDR3 sequences, with 90% to 95% found just once. Sequenced: CD4+ T cells from PBMCs. The receptors stem from a human donor in good health. The CDR3 runs from the conserved cysteine through the conserved F or W. Each record gives: clone size, V gene, J gene, D gene, CDR3 DNA, CDR3 protein. D genes are given only for firm matches. For some rows the clone size is stated as once, few or many, or as a class when expanded; others skip it.

>-|TRBV3-1|TRBJ2-2|TRBD1
TGTGCCAGCAGCCAAGACTTCGCAGGGGGCGAAACCGGGGAGCTGTTTTTT
CASSQDFAGGETGELFF
>-|TRBV27|TRBJ1-5|-
TGTGCCAGCACCCGTAATCGGGGCTCTCAGCCCCAGCATTTT
CASTRNRGSQPQHF
>-|TRBV9|TRBJ2-2|TRBD1
TGTGCCAGCAGCGTTCGACAGGGATCCGGGGAGCTGTTTTTT
CASSVRQGSGELFF
>-|TRBV27|TRBJ1-5|TRBD1
TGTGCCAGCAGAACTGGCCAGGGGGCTAGTCAGCCCCAGCATTTT
CASRTGQGASQPQHF
>-|TRBV28|TRBJ2-2|TRBD1
TGTGCCAGCAGCGGACAGGGCAAACCGGGGGAGCTGTTTTTT
CASSGQGKPGELFF
>-|TRBV15|TRBJ2-3|-
TGTGCCACCAGCCGCCTCCTCGGGGCAGATACGCAGTATTTT
CATSRLLGADTQYF
>-|TRBV24-1|TRBJ1-2|-
TGTGCCACCAGTGATGACCGAAACTATGGCTACACCTTC
CATSDDRNYGYTF
>-|TRBV15|TRBJ2-5|-
TGTGCCACCAGCTCGAGCAGGGAATGGGAGACCCAGTACTTC
CATSSSREWETQYF
>-|TRBV6-5|TRBJ2-3|TRBD2
TGTGCCAGCAGATCCTCGGGTAGCGGGGGACCCACAGATACGCAGTATTTT
CASRSSGSGGPTDTQYF
>once|TRBV20-1|TRBJ2-3|TRBD2
TGCAGTGCTAGGAAGCTCCTAGCGGGGGCCGATACGCAGTATTTT
CSARKLLAGADTQYF
>-|TRBV14|TRBJ1-5|-
TGTGCCAGCAGCCAATCGGAGGATCAGCCCCAGCATTTT
CASSQSEDQPQHF
>-|TRBV3-1|TRBJ1-2|-
TGTGCCAGCAGCCAAGGTGTGGGGGTGGACTATGGCTACACCTTC
CASSQGVGVDYGYTF
>-|TRBV20-1|TRBJ2-7|-
TGCAGTGCCAGCCGGGACGAATTCTACGAGCAGTACTTC
CSASRDEFYEQYF
>-|TRBV27|TRBJ1-6|-
TGTGCCAGCAGTTTCGGGGGGTTGACCTATAATTCACCCCTCCACTTT
CASSFGGLTYNSPLHF
>-|TRBV20-1|TRBJ2-3|-
TGCAGTGCTAGAGTCCCAGGGGACCAAACAGATACGCAGTATTTT
CSARVPGDQTDTQYF
>-|TRBV27|TRBJ1-6|-
TGTGCCAGCAGCAGGAGACAGGACTCTGATTCACCCCTCCACTTT
CASSRRQDSDSPLHF
>-|TRBV3-1|TRBJ2-1|TRBD2
TGTGCCAGCAGCCGCTCACTCTTAGCGGGGGGCATCAATGAGCAGTTCTTC
CASSRSLLAGGINEQFF
>-|TRBV24-1|TRBJ2-1|TRBD1
TGTGCCACCAGTGACTCTCCAGGGGGTGAGCAGTTCTTC
CATSDSPGGEQFF
>-|TRBV6-5|TRBJ2-5|-
TGTGCCAGCAGTTACGAAGGCACACAAGAGACCCAGTACTTC
CASSYEGTQETQYF
>-|TRBV7-9|TRBJ1-5|TRBD1
TGTGCCAGCAGCTCTACAGGGGGCGCGGGTGGGAGTCAGCCCCAGCATTTT
CASSSTGGAGGSQPQHF
>-|TRBV14|TRBJ2-7|-
TGTGCCAGCAGCTATTGGGCGGGGGCCGAGCAGTACTTC
CASSYWAGAEQYF
>-|TRBV5-1|TRBJ2-1|TRBD1
TGCGCCAGCAGCCGAGACCGGGACAGGGTCAACAATGAGCAGTTCTTC
CASSRDRDRVNNEQFF
>-|TRBV7-9|TRBJ1-4|-
TGTGCCAGCAGCTTCAGAGGGGCCGATGAAAAACTGTTTTTT
CASSFRGADEKLFF
>-|TRBV3-1|TRBJ1-6|-
TGTGCCAGCAGCCATGGGTCTTATAATTCACCCCTCCACTTT
CASSHGSYNSPLHF
>-|TRBV9|TRBJ2-1|TRBD1
TGTGCCAGCAGCGTAGATGGGACAGGTAACAATGAGCAGTTCTTC
CASSVDGTGNNEQFF